These T cell receptor beta chains were read from a single sample in a study of cytomegalovirus exposure and HLA in healthy donors. Data came from immunoSEQ multiplex PCR; TCRdb stores just in-frame clones and leaves some out. The sample has about 200,000 clones, roughly 85% seen once; the top ten hold roughly 5.5%. Input material: PBMCs. The receptors come from a woman in her late teens or twenties in good health and CMV-seronegative. CDR3s include the opening cysteine and the closing phenylalanine or tryptophan. Fields, in order: D gene, V gene, clone size, J gene, CDR3 protein, CDR3 DNA. The D gene is left open where the match is weak. Where a row states a size, it is once, few, many or the class of an expanded clone; other rows omit it.

d_call: -
v_call: TRBV30
clone_size: -
j_call: TRBJ2-7
cdr3_aa: CAWSVSGGTGEQYF
cdr3_nt: TGTGCCTGGAGTGTATCTGGGGGGACGGGGGAGCAGTACTTC

d_call: -
v_call: TRBV27
clone_size: few
j_call: TRBJ1-2
cdr3_aa: CASSSRQVKGYGYTF
cdr3_nt: TGTGCCAGCAGTTCCAGACAGGTTAAGGGCTATGGCTACACCTTC

d_call: -
v_call: TRBV2
clone_size: -
j_call: TRBJ2-7
cdr3_aa: CASSEAARIGSYEQYF
cdr3_nt: TGTGCCAGCAGTGAAGCGGCGCGGATTGGCTCCTACGAGCAGTACTTC

d_call: -
v_call: TRBV6-4
clone_size: -
j_call: TRBJ1-5
cdr3_aa: CASSVGASQPQHF
cdr3_nt: TGTGCCAGCAGTGTGGGGGCTAGTCAGCCCCAGCATTTT

d_call: TRBD2
v_call: TRBV19
clone_size: -
j_call: TRBJ2-5
cdr3_aa: CASSPTGTSVETQYF
cdr3_nt: TGTGCCAGTAGTCCCACCGGGACTAGCGTAGAGACCCAGTACTTC

d_call: -
v_call: TRBV20-1
clone_size: -
j_call: TRBJ2-1
cdr3_aa: CSAREFGEQFF
cdr3_nt: TGCAGTGCTAGAGAGTTCGGTGAGCAGTTCTTC

d_call: TRBD1
v_call: TRBV15
clone_size: -
j_call: TRBJ1-4
cdr3_aa: CATSRGTGTNEKLFF
cdr3_nt: TGTGCCACCAGCCGAGGGACAGGGACTAATGAAAAACTGTTTTTT

d_call: -
v_call: TRBV9
clone_size: -
j_call: TRBJ1-5
cdr3_aa: CASSLRGAGNQPQHF
cdr3_nt: TGTGCCAGCAGCCTCCGGGGGGCGGGCAATCAGCCCCAGCATTTT

d_call: TRBD2
v_call: TRBV5-1
clone_size: -
j_call: TRBJ2-1
cdr3_aa: CASSNGGATNEQFF
cdr3_nt: TGCGCCAGCAGCAACGGGGGGGCCACCAATGAGCAGTTCTTC

d_call: -
v_call: TRBV18
clone_size: -
j_call: TRBJ1-1
cdr3_aa: CASSRSPATGNTEAFF
cdr3_nt: TGTGCCAGCTCAAGAAGCCCGGCGACCGGGAACACTGAAGCTTTCTTT

d_call: TRBD1
v_call: TRBV19
clone_size: -
j_call: TRBJ2-5
cdr3_aa: CASSIGDSWQETQYF
cdr3_nt: TGTGCCAGTAGTATTGGGGACAGTTGGCAAGAGACCCAGTACTTC

d_call: -
v_call: TRBV13
clone_size: -
j_call: TRBJ2-1
cdr3_aa: CASSSRGYNEQFF
cdr3_nt: TGTGCCAGCAGTTCACGGGGCTACAATGAGCAGTTCTTC

d_call: TRBD2
v_call: TRBV5-1
clone_size: -
j_call: TRBJ2-3
cdr3_aa: CASSLPLSTSGRGTDTQYF
cdr3_nt: TGCGCCAGCAGCTTGCCGCTGTCGACTAGCGGGAGGGGCACAGATACGCAGTATTTT

d_call: TRBD1
v_call: TRBV30
clone_size: -
j_call: TRBJ1-2
cdr3_aa: CAWSVGQDLGYTF
cdr3_nt: TGTGCCTGGAGTGTTGGACAGGATCTTGGCTACACCTTC

d_call: -
v_call: TRBV2
clone_size: -
j_call: TRBJ1-1
cdr3_aa: CASLGRMNTEAFF
cdr3_nt: TGTGCCAGCCTAGGACGGATGAACACTGAAGCTTTCTTT

d_call: -
v_call: TRBV27
clone_size: -
j_call: TRBJ2-1
cdr3_aa: CASTPRKGSYNEQFF
cdr3_nt: TGTGCCAGCACCCCCCGGAAGGGGTCCTACAATGAGCAGTTCTTC

d_call: -
v_call: TRBV12-5
clone_size: many
j_call: TRBJ1-2
cdr3_aa: CASGLGAQEGNLGYTF
cdr3_nt: TGTGCTAGTGGTTTGGGGGCCCAGGAAGGTAATCTAGGCTACACCTTC

d_call: -
v_call: TRBV15
clone_size: -
j_call: TRBJ2-3
cdr3_aa: CATSRLLGGGSSDTQYF
cdr3_nt: TGTGCCACCAGCAGACTCCTGGGGGGTGGATCGTCAGATACGCAGTATTTT

d_call: -
v_call: TRBV5-1
clone_size: -
j_call: TRBJ1-1
cdr3_aa: CASSFGVGQGVIAFF
cdr3_nt: TGCGCCAGCAGCTTTGGGGTCGGGCAGGGCGTGATAGCTTTCTTT

d_call: -
v_call: TRBV2
clone_size: -
j_call: TRBJ2-2
cdr3_aa: CASSVTGEGTGELFF
cdr3_nt: TGTGCCAGCAGTGTTACGGGAGAGGGCACCGGGGAGCTGTTTTTT

d_call: -
v_call: TRBV11-2
clone_size: -
j_call: TRBJ2-7
cdr3_aa: CASSQTRKEQYF
cdr3_nt: TGTGCCAGCAGCCAAACCCGGAAGGAGCAGTACTTC

d_call: -
v_call: TRBV25-1
clone_size: -
j_call: TRBJ2-2
cdr3_aa: CASSDLGTANTGELFF
cdr3_nt: TGTGCCAGCAGTGATTTAGGAACAGCGAACACCGGGGAGCTGTTTTTT

d_call: -
v_call: TRBV12-5
clone_size: few
j_call: TRBJ1-5
cdr3_aa: CASGSGNSNQPQHF
cdr3_nt: TGTGCTAGTGGTTCGGGGAATAGCAATCAGCCCCAGCATTTT

d_call: -
v_call: TRBV7-9
clone_size: -
j_call: TRBJ1-3
cdr3_aa: CASSLEGGRGAGNTIYF
cdr3_nt: TGTGCCAGCAGCTTAGAAGGGGGACGCGGTGCTGGAAACACCATATATTTT

d_call: -
v_call: TRBV2
clone_size: -
j_call: TRBJ1-4
cdr3_aa: CASREGVLNEKLFF
cdr3_nt: TGTGCCAGCAGAGAAGGGGTCCTTAATGAAAAACTGTTTTTT

d_call: TRBD1
v_call: TRBV27
clone_size: -
j_call: TRBJ2-7
cdr3_aa: CATIGQGSSYEQYF
cdr3_nt: TGTGCCACAATTGGACAGGGAAGCTCCTACGAGCAGTACTTC

d_call: -
v_call: TRBV5-1
clone_size: -
j_call: TRBJ2-7
cdr3_aa: CASSLGAEQYF
cdr3_nt: TGCGCCAGCAGCTTGGGAGCCGAGCAGTACTTC

d_call: -
v_call: TRBV5-1
clone_size: -
j_call: TRBJ2-1
cdr3_aa: CASSFGRSNEQFF
cdr3_nt: TGCGCCAGCAGCTTCGGGCGGAGCAATGAGCAGTTCTTC

d_call: -
v_call: TRBV9
clone_size: -
j_call: TRBJ1-1
cdr3_aa: CASSPGDLDGGEAFF
cdr3_nt: TGTGCCAGCAGCCCTGGAGACCTGGATGGTGGTGAAGCTTTCTTT

d_call: -
v_call: TRBV6-6
clone_size: -
j_call: TRBJ1-1
cdr3_aa: CASSQPSNTEAFF
cdr3_nt: TGTGCCAGCAGTCAGCCCTCAAACACTGAAGCTTTCTTT